The table lists the clone carrying this TCR beta chain with a few counts. Its antigen remains unknown. This CDR3 is also generated by other DNA sequences in the sample. The sample is drawn from a study of CD8+ T cells in alopecia areata. Across the study: Those treated were given oral tofacitinib at 5 to 10 mg twice daily.

Study observations and caveats: Mouse data revealed clearer TCR sharing than patient data did, a gap possibly tied to HLA.

RNA extraction was followed by reverse transcription into cDNA, which acted as the sequencing template. Clones were sequenced by immunoSEQ multiplex PCR, and TCRdb holds only the in-frame ones, with some missing. The sample carries approximately 140,000 clones, approximately 45% recorded once. Collected material from alopecia areata patients comprised lesional scalp punch biopsies and peripheral blood. The CDR3 extends over 11 amino acids. The V end was cut by 6 bases, the J end by 1 base, with 3 bases between. Germline V CDR1 and CDR2: KGHSH, LQKENI. The sequence was obtained from a human donor with alopecia areata. The sequencing input was CD4+ T cells sorted from blood. The chain joins TRBV18 to TRBJ2-5; D not certain. The CDR3 loop reads CASSLQETQYF. The CDR3 coding sequence is TGTGCCAGCTCCCTCCAAGAGACCCAGTACTTC.